The 17 T cell receptor beta chains below all came from one sample that was sequenced in a study of cytomegalovirus exposure and HLA in healthy donors. Using immunoSEQ multiplex PCR, the repertoire was profiled, and TCRdb retains in-frame clones only, with some absent. Found here are around 73,000 clones, around 90% of them singletons; the top ten hold 3.5% to 4%. The source material was PBMCs. All receptors derive from a woman younger than 30 in good health and CMV-seropositive.

The chain couples TRBV27 to TRBJ2-3, with 8 bases fitting TRBD1. V dropped 5 bases and J dropped 0; count of bases not matched to a gene: 1. CDR1 is MNHEY, CDR2 SMNVEV, per germline (reference sequence). The CDR3 contains 14 residues. CDR3 coding DNA: TGTGCCAGCAGTCAGGGGGCTAGCACAGATACGCAGTATTTT. It specifies CASSQGASTDTQYF.

In its sample, this clone was seen a few times. V gene TRBV7-9 combines with J gene TRBJ2-3, with 11 bases identical to TRBD2. The CDR3 is 15 amino acids. The V and J ends lost 5 bases and 4 bases, in that order; junction bases with no gene match: 5. The germline V gene encodes CDR1 SEHNR and CDR2 FQNEAQ (reference sequence). The CDR3 spells CASSKGTSGADTQYF. CDR3 nucleotide sequence: TGTGCCAGCAGCAAAGGGACTAGCGGTGCAGATACGCAGTATTTT.

The J gene is TRBJ2-2, the V gene TRBV29-1; 8 nucleotides agree with TRBD1. The CDR3 length is 12 residues. The V gene end was trimmed by 7 bases and the J gene end by 7 bases; junction bases not matched to a gene: 5. The germline V gene has CDR1 SQVTM and CDR2 ANQGSEA. CDR3 residues: CSAGGFSGELFF. CDR3 DNA: TGCAGCGCAGGGGGCTTTAGCGGGGAGCTGTTTTTT.

The J gene is TRBJ1-2, the V gene TRBV6-6, with a tentative D call TRBD1 (5 bases). Germline V gene sequence: CDR1 MNHNY, CDR2 SVGAGI (reference sequence). V was clipped by 4 bases and J by 5 bases, with 14 bases between them. The CDR3 sequence is 14 residues long. The CDR3 nucleotides are TGTGCCAGCAGTTCTCTGGGGCAGGGTTATGGCTACACCTTC. Translated, it gives CASSSLGQGYGYTF.

The J gene is TRBJ2-5, the V gene TRBV4-1; a possible D gene is TRBD2 (7 bases). The CDR3 covers 17 residues. CDR1 and CDR2 (germline): MGHRA, YSYEKL. Trimming left V 4 bases short and J 4 bases short, with 22 bases between. The CDR3 here is CASSPPTGGLSGETQYF. CDR3 coding DNA: TGCGCCAGCAGCCCCCCGACGGGGGGCTTATCGGGAGAGACCCAGTACTTC.

In the case of this clone: The junction and the germline gene differ at one end; a read error may be behind it. The J gene is TRBJ1-6, the V gene TRBV7-7, with a tentative D call TRBD1 (6 bases). This CDR3 is 16 amino acids long. The germline V gene has CDR1 SSHAT and CDR2 FNYEAQ (reference sequence). CDR3 region: CASSRTESSYNSPLHF. Here the CDR3 DNA reads TGTGCTAGCAGCCGGACAGAAAGCTCCTATAATTCACCCCTCCACTTT.

The CDR3 region is CASIQTNTGELFF. The CDR3 coding sequence is TGTGCCAGCATCCAGACGAACACCGGGGAGCTGTTTTTT. The chain uses TRBV27 and TRBJ2-2; unclear D gene. CDR3 length: 13 residues. The ends were cut back, 7 bases at V and 0 bases at J, with 6 bases in the middle. CDR1 is MNHEY, CDR2 SMNVEV, per germline (reference sequence).

The V call is TRBV9, the J call TRBJ2-7; 8 bases align to TRBD2. Looked up from germline, CDR1 is SGDLS and CDR2 is YYNGEE. There are 15 residues in the CDR3. J lost 2 bases, V lost 3 bases, and 7 bases had no gene match. The CDR3 nucleotides read TGTGCCAGCAGCGGGGGGCCGGGACTAGCCTACGAGCAGTACTTC. Its translation: CASSGGPGLAYEQYF.

This clone is a singleton in its sample. The V call is TRBV28, the J call TRBJ2-7; D might be TRBD2 (6 bases). The V gene's germline CDR1 is MDHEN and CDR2 SYDVKM. This CDR3 has 14 amino acids. V was shortened by 5 bases and J by 5 bases, with 16 bases between the two germline ends. CDR3 loop: CASSGATSIHEQYF. In DNA, the CDR3 is TGTGCCAGCAGTGGGGCGACTAGTATCCACGAGCAGTACTTC.

This rearrangement joins TRBV11-2 to TRBJ2-7; no definite D call. Germline V lookup: CDR1 SGHAT, CDR2 FQNNGV. Trimming took 2 bases from V and 0 from J, leaving 5 bases between them. CDR3 size: 13 residues. The DNA for the CDR3 is TGTGCCAGCAGCTTACGGTTCTCCTACGAGCAGTACTTC. This encodes CASSLRFSYEQYF.

The chain carries TRBV5-4 and TRBJ1-2; TRBD1 aligns across 12 bases. This CDR3 is 15 amino acids long. CDR1 is SGHNT, CDR2 YYREEE, per germline (reference sequence). V lost 4 bases and J lost 3; bases outside the gene matches: 4. The DNA of the CDR3 is TGTGCCAGCAGCGCGGGACAGGGGGCGGACTATGGCTACACCTTC. Translating it yields CASSAGQGADYGYTF.

The gene calls are TRBV4-2 and TRBJ1-2; TRBD1 matches 8 bases. This CDR3 spans 14 amino acids. The V and J ends lost 5 bases and 6 bases, in that order; junction bases with no gene match: 8. CDR1 LGHNA and CDR2 YNFKEQ come from the germline V gene. CDR3 protein: CASSSTDRGDGYTF. In DNA form, the CDR3 reads TGTGCCAGCAGCTCTACCGACAGGGGTGATGGCTACACCTTC.

This clone occurred once. The chain couples TRBV7-2 to TRBJ2-7, with TRBD2 matching over 10 bases. Germline CDR1 is SGHTA and CDR2 is FQGNSA. The CDR3 totals 17 residues. The V gene end was trimmed by 0 bases and the J gene end by 7 bases; junction bases not matched to a gene: 12. For the CDR3, the DNA is TGTGCCAGCAGCTTAGCCCCCCCCTTAGCGGGGGGCAGGGAGCAGTACTTC. The encoded protein is CASSLAPPLAGGREQYF.

This clone occurred once. The chain has TRBV4-2 and TRBJ2-7; the match to TRBD1 covers 7 bases. Unmatched junction bases numbered 6, after V lost 2 bases and J lost 2 bases. The CDR3 is 15 amino acids. Germline V gene data show CDR1 as LGHNA and CDR2 as YNFKEQ. This CDR3 is CASSQPVDRAYEQYF. The CDR3 DNA reads as TGTGCCAGCAGCCAACCCGTCGACAGGGCCTACGAGCAGTACTTC.

The chain recombines TRBV2 with TRBJ2-7; 10 nucleotides match TRBD1. The CDR3 runs 14 residues. V lost 7 bases and J lost 5; bases outside the gene matches: 8. Germline V CDR1 and CDR2: SNHLY, FYNNEI. The CDR3 DNA sequence: TGTGCCAGCAAAGACAGGGGGCTCTTGGACGAGCAGTACTTC. It yields the protein CASKDRGLLDEQYF. The complete variable domain, with remaining parts taken from reference TRBV2 and TRBJ2-7, reads EPEVTQTPSHQVTQMGQEVILRCVPISNHLYFYWYRQILGQKVEFLVSFYNNEISEKSEIFDDQFSVERPDGSNFTLKIRSTKLEDSAMYFCASKDRGLLDEQYFGPGTRLTVT.

This clone was seen just once. The V and J genes are TRBV6-5 and TRBJ2-7; D is undetermined. This CDR3 spans 13 amino acids. V shed 2 bases and J shed 7 bases, with 12 bases lying between them. In germline, CDR1 is MNHEY, CDR2 SVGAGI. The DNA for the CDR3 is TGTGCCAGCAGTTACGATTCGTGGCAAGAGCAGTACTTC. Its protein product is CASSYDSWQEQYF.

The V and J genes are TRBV27 and TRBJ2-1, with TRBD2 matching 14 bases. CDR3 length equals 15 residues. In germline, CDR1 is MNHEY, CDR2 SMNVEV (reference sequence). V lost 4 bases and J lost 6; bases outside the gene matches: 2. CDR3 amino acids: CASSWTSGGFNEQFF. In DNA, the CDR3 is TGTGCCAGCAGTTGGACTAGCGGGGGGTTCAATGAGCAGTTCTTC.